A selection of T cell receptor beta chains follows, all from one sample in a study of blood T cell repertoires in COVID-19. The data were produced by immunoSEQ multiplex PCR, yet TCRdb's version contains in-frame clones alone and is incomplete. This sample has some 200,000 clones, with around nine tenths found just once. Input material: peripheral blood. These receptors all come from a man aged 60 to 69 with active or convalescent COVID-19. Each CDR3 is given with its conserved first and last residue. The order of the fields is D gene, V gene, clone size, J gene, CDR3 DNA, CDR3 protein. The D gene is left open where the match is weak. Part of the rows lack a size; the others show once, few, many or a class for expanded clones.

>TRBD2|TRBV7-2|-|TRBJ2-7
TGTGCCAGCAGCTTAGGCGGTAGCGGGAGTAGCGAGCAGTACTTC
CASSLGGSGSSEQYF
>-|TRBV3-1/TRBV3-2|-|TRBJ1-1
TGTGCCAGCAGCCAAGGGGGAGGGGACGCTGAAGCTTTCTTT
CASSQGGGDAEAFF
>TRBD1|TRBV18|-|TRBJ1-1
TGTGCCAGCTCACCAAGACAGGGCTCTGAAGCTTTCTTT
CASSPRQGSEAFF
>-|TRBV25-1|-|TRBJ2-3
TGTGCCAGCAACGTTTCCCCCAGGGGTACGCAGTATTTT
CASNVSPRGTQYF
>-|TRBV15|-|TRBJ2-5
TGTGCCACCAGCAGAGGGCTACAGGGAATCCAAGAGACCCAGTACTTC
CATSRGLQGIQETQYF
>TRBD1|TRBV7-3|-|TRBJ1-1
TGTGCCAGCAGCACACAGACAGGGATCGGCACTGAAGCTTTCTTT
CASSTQTGIGTEAFF
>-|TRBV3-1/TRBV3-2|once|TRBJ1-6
TGTGCCAGCAGCCCGGGGGGGGGTTCACCCCTCCACTTT
CASSPGGGSPLHF
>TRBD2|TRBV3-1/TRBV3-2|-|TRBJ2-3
TGTGCCAGCAGCCAAGATCTTGGACTAGCGGGGGACAGGGATACGCAGTATTTT
CASSQDLGLAGDRDTQYF
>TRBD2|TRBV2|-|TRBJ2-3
TGTGCCAGCAGTGAACCGTTAGCGGGGGGATCGCCAGATACGCAGTATTTT
CASSEPLAGGSPDTQYF
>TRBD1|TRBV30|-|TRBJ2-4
TGTGCCTGGAGTCCGGGACAGCAAAACATTCAGTACTTC
CAWSPGQQNIQYF
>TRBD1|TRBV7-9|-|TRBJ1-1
TGTGCCAGCAGCCCGGACAGGGCAACTGAAGCTTTCTTT
CASSPDRATEAFF
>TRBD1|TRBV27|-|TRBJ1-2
TGTGCCAGCAGCAACCGGGACAGGGGCTATGGCTACACCTTC
CASSNRDRGYGYTF
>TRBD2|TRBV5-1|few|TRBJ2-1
TGCGCCAGCGGTCCGGTCCTAGCGGGGGGAAACAATGAGCAGTTCTTC
CASGPVLAGGNNEQFF
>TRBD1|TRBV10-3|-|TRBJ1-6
TGTGCCATCCGGGACAGGAGCTCCTATAATTCACCCCTCCACTTT
CAIRDRSSYNSPLHF
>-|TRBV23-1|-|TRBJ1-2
TGCGCCACCCCAAAGAGGAGGGGCTATGGCTACACCTTC
CATPKRRGYGYTF
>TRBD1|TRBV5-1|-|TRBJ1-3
TGCGCCAGCAGCTTGGGGACAGGAAGCTCTGGAAACACCATATATTTT
CASSLGTGSSGNTIYF
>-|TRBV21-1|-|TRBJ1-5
TGTGCCAGCAGCAAAGGCGGCCAGGGGATCTTAAGCAATCAGCCCCAGCATTTT
CASSKGGQGILSNQPQHF
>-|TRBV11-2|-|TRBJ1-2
TGTGCCAGCAGCTCCACAGGGTTCAGTGGCTACACCTTC
CASSSTGFSGYTF
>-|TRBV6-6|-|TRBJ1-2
TGTGCCAGCAGTTACTCGTACAGACCTAACTATGGCTACACCTTC
CASSYSYRPNYGYTF
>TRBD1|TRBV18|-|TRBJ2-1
TGTGCCAGCTCACCACGGACAGGGTCGTTCGACAATGAGCAGTTCTTC
CASSPRTGSFDNEQFF
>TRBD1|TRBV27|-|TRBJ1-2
TGTGCCAGCAGTGACGACAGGGGGTATGGCTACACCTTC
CASSDDRGYGYTF
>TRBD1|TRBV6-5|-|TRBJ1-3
TGTGCCAGCAGTTCCGGGACAGTTGGAAACACCATATATTTT
CASSSGTVGNTIYF
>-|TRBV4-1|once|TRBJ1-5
TGCGCCAGCAGTCTAAATACGAGCCCCAATCAGCCCCAGCATTTT
CASSLNTSPNQPQHF
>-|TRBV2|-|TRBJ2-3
TGTGCCAGCAGTGAATTTCTATCTAGCACAGATACGCAGTATTTT
CASSEFLSSTDTQYF
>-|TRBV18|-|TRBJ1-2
TGTGCCAGCTCACTGGAGCAGCCACCAACCTATGGCTACACCTTC
CASSLEQPPTYGYTF
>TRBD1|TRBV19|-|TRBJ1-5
TGTGCCAGTAGTCTTCAGGACAGGGCTCAGCCCCAGCATTTT
CASSLQDRAQPQHF
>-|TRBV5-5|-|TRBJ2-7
TGTGCCAGCAGCCCCAGGGGGGCCCTATACGAGCAGTACTTC
CASSPRGALYEQYF
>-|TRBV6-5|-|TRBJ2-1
TGTGCCAGCAGGAGGGCCAGGGGCTCCTACAATGAGCAGTTCTTC
CASRRARGSYNEQFF
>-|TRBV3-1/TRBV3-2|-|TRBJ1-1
TGTGCCAGCAGCCAACCATTCACTGAAGCTTTCTTT
CASSQPFTEAFF
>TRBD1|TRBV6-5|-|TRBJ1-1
TGTGCCAGCACCAGGACAGGGGGCGCCTACACTGAAGCTTTCTTT
CASTRTGGAYTEAFF
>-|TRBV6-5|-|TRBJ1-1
TGTGCCAGCAGTTACTCCAGGGGTGACACTGAAGCTTTCTTT
CASSYSRGDTEAFF
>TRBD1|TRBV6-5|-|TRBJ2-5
TGTGCCAGCACCTCGTCAGGGGGAGAGACCCAGTACTTC
CASTSSGGETQYF
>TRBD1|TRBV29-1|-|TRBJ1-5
TGCAGCGTCCAAGGGGGCGCAGGCAATCAGCCCCAGCATTTT
CSVQGGAGNQPQHF
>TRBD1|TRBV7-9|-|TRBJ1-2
TGTGCCAGCAGCCCCACGGGACAGGGGTCTAGGGGCTACACCTTC
CASSPTGQGSRGYTF
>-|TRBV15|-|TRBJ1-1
TGTGCCACCAGCAGTCCCTTAGAGGTGTATTTGGACACTGAAGCTTTCTTT
CATSSPLEVYLDTEAFF
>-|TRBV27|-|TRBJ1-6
TGTGCCAGCAGTTTAAGCAGGTACTATTCACCCCTCCACTTT
CASSLSRYYSPLHF
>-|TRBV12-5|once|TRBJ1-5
TGTGCTAGTGGTTTGGTACTGGGCAGGGGTGGCAATCAGCCCCAGCATTTT
CASGLVLGRGGNQPQHF
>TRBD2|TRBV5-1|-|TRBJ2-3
TGCGCCAGCAGCAGGGGACTAGCGGGGGCTAACACAGATACGCAGTATTTT
CASSRGLAGANTDTQYF
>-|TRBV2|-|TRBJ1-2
TGTGCCAGCAGTGATACAGGAACTACCCAGGCCCATGGCTACACCTTC
CASSDTGTTQAHGYTF